Following are 25 T cell receptor beta chains from one sample sequenced in a study of T cells in Graves' hyperthyroidism and ophthalmopathy (dated by TCRdb to the late 2010s). Library method: multiplex PCR. Reads for this sample came from an Illumina HiSeq 2000. The TCR beta CDR3 regions were amplified from the RNA transcripts. The TCR CDR3 was subjected to a first round of RT-PCR using the HTBI primer set and the Qiagen OneStep RT-PCR kit. TCRdb's own reprocessing of the public reads used fastp at Q25 and MiXCR and kept productive beta chains. Merged by CDR3 protein, the rows form single entries marked with the most common genes and DNA. This sample is represented by about half a million distinct CDR3 sequences; roughly 16% of them were singletons. The top ten clonotypes cover about 29% of the sample. The specimen sequenced was blood. The origin of the receptors is a woman in her thirties with Graves' ophthalmopathy.

This clonotype was seen a handful of times. J is TRBJ2-5 and V is TRBV19, with 10 nucleotides matching TRBD1. Germline CDR1 reads LNHDA; CDR2 reads SQIVND (reference sequence). The V and J ends lost 8 bases and 1 base, in that order; junction bases with no gene match: 7. This CDR3 is built from 15 residues. DNA of the CDR3: TGTGCCAGTGAGCCGGGACAGGGGCCCCAAGAGACCCAGTACTTC. This translates into CASEPGQGPQETQYF.

This clonotype was seen at least ten times. V and J are TRBV20-1 and TRBJ2-1; D is perhaps TRBD1 (6 bases). The CDR3 extends over 14 amino acids. The germline V and J ends were trimmed by 5 bases and 3 bases, with 14 bases remaining between them. In germline, CDR1 is DFQATT, CDR2 SNEGSKA (reference sequence). Written as DNA, the CDR3 is TGCAGTGCTCAGAGTGGGGGCGGCTACAATGAGCAGTTCTTC. Its translation: CSAQSGGGYNEQFF.

In this sample, this clonotype turned up many times. The chain is built from TRBV18 and TRBJ1-1; D unclear. Germline-derived CDR1 and CDR2 are KGHSH and LQKENI. Trimming shortened V by 6 bases and J by 0 bases, and 14 bases separated the two germline ends. CDR3 length equals 15 residues. The CDR3 DNA is TGTGCCAGCTCTACTCAAAGGGAGATGAACACTGAAGCTTTCTTT. Translation gives CASSTQREMNTEAFF. Full variable domain (remainder filled in from reference TRBV18 and TRBJ1-1): NAGVMQNPRHLVRRRGQEARLRCSPMKGHSHVYWYRQLPEEGLKFMVYLQKENIIDESGMPKERFSAEFPKEGPSILRIQQVVRGDSAAYFCASSTQREMNTEAFFGQGTRLTVV.

V is TRBV6-1 and J is TRBJ1-1, with D perhaps matching TRBD1 (5 bases). Germline loops: CDR1 MNHNS, CDR2 SASEGT. V was clipped by 1 base and J by 8 bases, with 11 bases between them. This CDR3 region has 13 residues. CDR3 bases: TGTGCCAGCAGTGAAGACGGACAAGGGGAAGCTTTCTTT. Protein product: CASSEDGQGEAFF.

This clonotype occurred many times. The genes are TRBV20-1 and TRBJ1-2; D unresolved. Germline CDR1 DFQATT, CDR2 SNEGSKA (reference sequence). The CDR3 has 13 amino acids. V was shortened by 0 bases and J by 8 bases, with 13 bases between the two germline ends. This CDR3 reads CSARELGSGGYTF. CDR3 bases: TGCAGTGCTAGAGAGTTAGGGTCGGGCGGCTACACCTTC.

This clonotype was found a few times. The rearrangement joins TRBV6-5 to TRBJ1-4; D call uncertain. Trimming took 0 bases from V and 4 from J, leaving 6 bases between them. CDR1 and CDR2 from the germline V gene are MNHEY and SVGAGI. The CDR3 extends over 14 amino acids. The CDR3 protein is CASSYSGGNEKLFF. The CDR3 nucleotides are TGTGCCAGCAGTTACTCGGGAGGTAATGAAAAACTGTTTTTT.

This clonotype was observed many times. CDR3 DNA: TGTGCCAGCAGCGTCGATTACGAGCAGTACTTC. Encoded protein: CASSVDYEQYF. V and J are TRBV11-1 and TRBJ2-7; unclear D gene. V shed 5 bases and J shed 4 bases, with 6 bases lying between them. The CDR3 runs to 11 residues. Germline V gene lookup returns CDR1 SGHAT and CDR2 FQDESV (reference sequence).

This clonotype has only a few counts. CDR3 DNA sequence: TGTGCCAGCGGTAGGACTAGCGGGAGCTATGAGCAGTTCTTC. The encoded protein is CASGRTSGSYEQFF. V is TRBV27 and J is TRBJ2-1, with TRBD2 matching 13 bases. This CDR3 region has 14 residues. From germline, CDR1 is MNHEY and CDR2 SMNVEV (reference sequence). V lost 8 bases and J lost 8; bases outside the gene matches: 6.

This clonotype was detected only a few times. One end of the junction does not line up with germline, which may come from a read error. This chain links TRBV4-3 with TRBJ1-1, with D perhaps TRBD1 (5 bases). CDR1 and CDR2 from the germline V gene are LGHNA and YSLEER. The CDR3 consists of 15 residues. As DNA, the CDR3 is TGCGCCAGCAGCCAAGATGGGGGTTGGGGCACTAAAGCTTTCTTT. Protein: CASSQDGGWGTKAFF.

The chain recombines TRBV4-1 with TRBJ1-5; TRBD1 might be the D (5 bases). CDR1 and CDR2 from the germline V gene are MGHRA and YSYEKL. The CDR3 is made up of 15 amino acids. V was shortened by 4 bases and J by 3 bases, with 13 bases between the two germline ends. The CDR3 here is CASSLMGHPNQPQHF. Written as DNA, the CDR3 is TGCGCCAGCAGCCTCATGGGGCACCCCAATCAGCCCCAGCATTTT.

This clonotype was observed many times. The V call is TRBV28, the J call TRBJ2-3; D remains unclear. The CDR3 is made up of 15 amino acids. Looked up from germline, CDR1 is MDHEN and CDR2 is SYDVKM. The germline V and J ends were trimmed by 2 bases and 2 bases, with 11 bases remaining between them. This CDR3 reads CASSLDAGNTDTQYF. CDR3 DNA sequence: TGTGCCAGCAGTTTAGACGCAGGAAACACAGATACGCAGTATTTT.

The chain carries TRBV6-1 and TRBJ1-1; D unclear. V shed 2 bases and J shed 1 base, with 11 bases lying between them. This CDR3 is built from 15 residues. Germline CDR1 MNHNS, CDR2 SASEGT. CDR3 region: CASSESGQQNTEAFF. In DNA, the CDR3 is TGTGCCAGCAGTGAATCCGGGCAGCAGAACACTGAAGCTTTCTTT.

Concerning this clonotype itself: Given the absence of the conserved phenylalanine or tryptophan at the CDR3 end, a read error is likely. The chain joins TRBV14 to TRBJ2-4, with D possibly being TRBD1 (6 bases). Trimming stripped 3 bases from V and 0 bases from J, with 12 bases between. The CDR3 is 16 amino acids. Germline V gene lookup returns CDR1 SGHDN and CDR2 FVKESK. The CDR3 DNA reads TGTGCCAGCAGCCAGGCAACAGGGAGAGCCAAAAACATTCAGTACTCC. Amino acid sequence: CASSQATGRAKNIQYS.

This clonotype was seen at least ten times. The chain recombines TRBV28 with TRBJ1-2; TRBD1 matches at 7 bases. The V segment lost 6 bases and the J segment 6 bases; nucleotides outside the gene matches: 13. Per the germline V gene, CDR1 is MDHEN and CDR2 is SYDVKM. The CDR3 is made up of 15 amino acids. The CDR3 sequence: CASSRMARQGNGYTF. The CDR3 DNA is TGTGCCAGCAGCAGAATGGCCAGACAGGGAAATGGCTACACCTTC.

This clonotype was observed many times. The rearrangement joins TRBV30 to TRBJ2-3, with 9 bases aligning to TRBD2. The germline gives CDR1 GTSNPN, CDR2 SVGIG (reference sequence). Trimming took 2 bases from V and 2 from J; bases not matched to a gene: 5. The CDR3 is 15 residues long. CDR3 region: CAWSRLAEITDTQYF. In nucleotides, the CDR3 is TGTGCCTGGAGTAGACTAGCGGAGATCACAGATACGCAGTATTTT.

In this sample, this clonotype turned up many times. The genes are TRBV24-1 and TRBJ1-5, with 7 bases identical to TRBD1. The trim removed 4 bases at V and 0 bases at J, leaving 17 bases unmatched. Germline V lookup: CDR1 KGHDR, CDR2 SFDVKD. The CDR3 length is 20 residues. The DNA for the CDR3 is TGTGCCACCAGTGACTCGGCGACAGGGTTGACGTTGGATAGCAATCAGCCCCAGCATTTT. Translating it yields CATSDSATGLTLDSNQPQHF.

In this sample, this clonotype turned up many times. The chain joins TRBV28 to TRBJ2-3; no definite D call. CDR3 length: 14 amino acids. The germline V and J ends were trimmed by 6 bases and 6 bases, with 16 bases remaining between them. Germline CDR1 reads MDHEN; CDR2 reads SYDVKM. In DNA, the CDR3 is TGTGCCAGCAGGACCCCCGTTCCCCCGGATACGCAGTATTTT. Its translation: CASRTPVPPDTQYF.

This clonotype is labeled as medium-sized. This chain uses TRBV7-8 with TRBJ2-1; D uncertain. Germline V gene sequence: CDR1 SGHVS, CDR2 FQNEAQ. The V gene lost 1 base and the J gene lost 8 bases, with 15 bases spanning the gap. CDR3 length: 15 residues. As DNA, the CDR3 is TGTGCCAGCAGCTTAGGAGTGGGGATCATCGATGAGCAGTTCTTC. This translates into CASSLGVGIIDEQFF.

This clonotype was seen repeatedly, ten times or more. This chain links TRBV12-3 or TRBV12-4 with TRBJ1-1; D is unclear. This CDR3 contains 13 residues. With 3 bases removed from V and 3 bases from J, the gap between germline ends came to 8 bases. CDR3 in amino acids: CASSFRRDTEAFF. The CDR3 DNA reads as TGTGCCAGCAGTTTCCGCCGGGACACTGAAGCTTTCTTT.

This clonotype was picked up many times. The chain combines TRBV6-6 with TRBJ1-1; a possible D gene is TRBD1 (5 bases). This CDR3 has 17 amino acids. Germline CDR1 MNHNY, CDR2 SVGAGI (reference sequence). With 0 bases removed from V and 4 bases from J, the gap between germline ends came to 18 bases. The CDR3 spells CASSYSGTEALGTEAFF. CDR3 nucleotide sequence: TGTGCCAGCAGTTACTCGGGGACGGAGGCATTGGGCACTGAAGCTTTCTTT.

About this clonotype itself: A much larger clone sits a single nucleotide away, making a read error possible. The rearrangement links TRBV28 to TRBJ2-2; TRBD1 is a possible D gene (6 bases). Germline V gene sequence: CDR1 MDHEN, CDR2 SYDVKM. Trimming removed 8 bases at V and 3 bases at J, with 10 bases between. The CDR3 is 13 amino acids. The CDR3 coding sequence is TGTGCCAGCCTTAGACAGGACACCGGGGAGCTGTTTTTT. This codes for CASLRQDTGELFF.

This clonotype occurred many times. V is TRBV14 and J is TRBJ2-5, with 7 bases identical to TRBD2. CDR3 length: 18 residues. CDR1 and CDR2 (germline): SGHDN, FVKESK. Trimming removed 1 base from V and 5 bases from J; junction bases left unmatched: 16. Here the CDR3 reads CASSQAPPWLWREETQYF. The DNA of the CDR3 is TGTGCCAGCAGCCAAGCACCCCCTTGGTTGTGGCGGGAGGAGACCCAGTACTTC.

The chain joins TRBV14 to TRBJ2-2; D remains unclear. Trimming removed 0 bases from V and 6 bases from J, with 20 bases in between. Germline loops: CDR1 SGHDN, CDR2 FVKESK. CDR3 length: 18 residues. The CDR3 sequence: CASSQDKVSPRSPGELFF. In DNA form, the CDR3 reads TGTGCCAGCAGCCAAGATAAAGTATCCCCTAGGAGTCCCGGGGAGCTGTTTTTT.

This clonotype has ten or more counts. The chain uses TRBV5-1 and TRBJ2-1; D is tentatively TRBD1 or TRBD2 (5 bases each). The V end was cut by 0 bases, the J end by 0 bases, with 7 bases between. Germline CDR1 reads SGHRS; CDR2 reads YFSETQ. The CDR3 is 15 residues long. CDR3 sequence reads: CASSLGGASYNEQFF. CDR3 nucleotides: TGCGCCAGCAGCTTGGGAGGGGCCTCCTACAATGAGCAGTTCTTC.

This clonotype was seen more than once but under ten times. This chain connects TRBV5-1 to TRBJ2-5; 9 bases fit TRBD2. CDR1 is SGHRS and CDR2 is YFSETQ in the germline V gene. V dropped 0 bases and J dropped 3; count of bases not matched to a gene: 3. The length of the CDR3 is 15 residues. Here the CDR3 reads CASSLGSSGEETQYF. For the CDR3, the DNA is TGCGCCAGCAGCTTGGGGTCTAGCGGGGAAGAGACCCAGTACTTC.